This T cell receptor (beta chain) originates from a study of Ad26.COV2.S vaccination and SARS-CoV-2 variants. Sequenced by immunoSEQ multiplex PCR; TCRdb stores in-frame clones only, minus some. The sample gives over 85,000 clones, approximately 77% of which show up once; about a sixth is in the top ten. From germline, CDR1 is LGHNA and CDR2 YSLEER. The CDR3 length is 16 residues. Deletions cut 0 bases from V and 1 base from J, with 13 bases between. Source: peripheral blood, taken after recovery from COVID-19. The clonotype comes from a human donor who had recovered from COVID-19. The rearrangement links TRBV4-3 to TRBJ2-7, with D perhaps given as TRBD1 or TRBD2 (5 bases each). The CDR3 protein is CASSQDWGFLSYEQYF. Here the CDR3 DNA reads TGCGCCAGCAGCCAAGATTGGGGGTTCTTATCCTACGAGCAGTACTTC.